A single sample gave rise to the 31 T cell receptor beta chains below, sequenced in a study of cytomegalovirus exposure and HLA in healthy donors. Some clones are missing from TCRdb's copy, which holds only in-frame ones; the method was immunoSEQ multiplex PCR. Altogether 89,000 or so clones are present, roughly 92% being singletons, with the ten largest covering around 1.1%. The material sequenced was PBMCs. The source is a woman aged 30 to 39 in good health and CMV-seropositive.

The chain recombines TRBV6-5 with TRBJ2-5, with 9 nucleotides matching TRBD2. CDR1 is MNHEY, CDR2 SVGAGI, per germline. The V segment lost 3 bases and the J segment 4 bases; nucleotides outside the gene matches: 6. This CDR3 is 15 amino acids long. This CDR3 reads CASSYWREGGETQYF. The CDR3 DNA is TGTGCCAGCAGTTATTGGCGGGAGGGGGGAGAGACCCAGTACTTC.

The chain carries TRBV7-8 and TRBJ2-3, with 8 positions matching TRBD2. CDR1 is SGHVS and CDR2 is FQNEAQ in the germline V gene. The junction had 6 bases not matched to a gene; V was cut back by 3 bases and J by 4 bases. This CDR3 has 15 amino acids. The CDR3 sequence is CASSFLAGRADTQYF. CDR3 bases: TGTGCCAGCAGCTTTCTAGCGGGTCGCGCAGATACGCAGTATTTT.

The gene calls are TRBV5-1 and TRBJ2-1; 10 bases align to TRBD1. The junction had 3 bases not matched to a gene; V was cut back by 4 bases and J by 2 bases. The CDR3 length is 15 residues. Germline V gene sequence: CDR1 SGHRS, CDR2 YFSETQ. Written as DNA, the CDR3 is TGCGCCAGCAGCGCCGGGACAGGGGCCTACAATGAGCAGTTCTTC. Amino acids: CASSAGTGAYNEQFF.

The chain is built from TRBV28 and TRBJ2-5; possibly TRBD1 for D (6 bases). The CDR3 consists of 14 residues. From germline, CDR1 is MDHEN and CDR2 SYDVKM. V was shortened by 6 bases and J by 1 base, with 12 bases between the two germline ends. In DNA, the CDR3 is TGTGCCAGCAGCAGCCTGGACAGCCAAGAGACCCAGTACTTC. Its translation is CASSSLDSQETQYF.

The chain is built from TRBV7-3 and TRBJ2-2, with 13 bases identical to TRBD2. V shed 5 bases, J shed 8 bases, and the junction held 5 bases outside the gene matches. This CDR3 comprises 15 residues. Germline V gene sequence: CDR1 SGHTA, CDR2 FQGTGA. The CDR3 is CASSLGLAGVGELFF. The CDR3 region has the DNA TGTGCCAGCAGCCTTGGACTAGCGGGAGTAGGGGAGCTGTTTTTT.

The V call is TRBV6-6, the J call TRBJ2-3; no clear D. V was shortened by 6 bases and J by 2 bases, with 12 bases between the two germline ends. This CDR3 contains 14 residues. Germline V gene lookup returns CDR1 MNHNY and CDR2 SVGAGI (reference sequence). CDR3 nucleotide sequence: TGTGCCAGCAGAAACCGAGACACCACAGATACGCAGTATTTT. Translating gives CASRNRDTTDTQYF.

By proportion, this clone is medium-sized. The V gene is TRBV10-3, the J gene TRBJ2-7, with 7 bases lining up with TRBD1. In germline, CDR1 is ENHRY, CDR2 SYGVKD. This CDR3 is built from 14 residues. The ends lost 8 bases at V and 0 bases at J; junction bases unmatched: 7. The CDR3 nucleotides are TGTGCCATCTTGGTGACAGGGAACTCCTACGAGCAGTACTTC. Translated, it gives CAILVTGNSYEQYF.

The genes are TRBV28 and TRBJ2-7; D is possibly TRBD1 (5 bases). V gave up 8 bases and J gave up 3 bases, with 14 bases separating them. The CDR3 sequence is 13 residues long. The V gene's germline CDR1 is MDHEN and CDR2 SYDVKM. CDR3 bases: TGTGCCAGCTCTGCAGGGTTCTTCTACGAGCAGTACTTC. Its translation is CASSAGFFYEQYF. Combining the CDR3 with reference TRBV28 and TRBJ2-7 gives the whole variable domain DVKVTQSSRYLVKRTGEKVFLECVQDMDHENMFWYRQDPGLGLRLIYFSYDVKMKEKGDIPEGYSVSREKKERFSLILESASTNQTSMYLCASSAGFFYEQYFGPGTRLTVT.

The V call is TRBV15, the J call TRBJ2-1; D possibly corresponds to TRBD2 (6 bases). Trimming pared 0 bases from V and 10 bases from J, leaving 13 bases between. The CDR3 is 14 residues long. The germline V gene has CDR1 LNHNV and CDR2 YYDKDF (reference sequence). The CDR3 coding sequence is TGTGCCACCAGCAGAGATGAACTAGCTTGGGAGCAGTTCTTC. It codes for CATSRDELAWEQFF.

The CDR3 here is CASVTETPGTEAFF. The CDR3 region has the DNA TGTGCCAGCGTTACGGAGACCCCCGGCACTGAAGCTTTCTTT. The V gene is TRBV28, the J gene TRBJ1-1; D is uncertain. Germline assignment: CDR1 MDHEN and CDR2 SYDVKM. The CDR3 consists of 14 residues. V shed 8 bases and J shed 4 bases, with 17 bases lying between them.

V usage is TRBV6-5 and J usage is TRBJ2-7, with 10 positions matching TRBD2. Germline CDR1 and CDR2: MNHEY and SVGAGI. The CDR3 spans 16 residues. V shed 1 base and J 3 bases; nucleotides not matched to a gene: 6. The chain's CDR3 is CASSYYGSSGGYEQYF. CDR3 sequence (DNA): TGTGCCAGCAGTTACTACGGGTCTAGCGGGGGCTACGAGCAGTACTTC.

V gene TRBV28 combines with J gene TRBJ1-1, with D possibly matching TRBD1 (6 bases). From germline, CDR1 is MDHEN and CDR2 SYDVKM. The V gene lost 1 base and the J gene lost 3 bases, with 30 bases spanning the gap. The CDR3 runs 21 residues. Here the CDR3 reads CASSLFGTSPGLNQRDTEAFF. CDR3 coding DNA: TGTGCCAGCAGTTTATTTGGGACATCGCCGGGCCTCAACCAAAGGGACACTGAAGCTTTCTTT.

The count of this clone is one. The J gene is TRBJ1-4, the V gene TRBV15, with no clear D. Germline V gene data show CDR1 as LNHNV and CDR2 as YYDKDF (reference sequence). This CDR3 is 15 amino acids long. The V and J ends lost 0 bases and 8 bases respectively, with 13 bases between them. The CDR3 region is CATSRDLVVREKLFF. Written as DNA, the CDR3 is TGTGCCACCAGCAGAGATTTGGTGGTCAGGGAAAAACTGTTTTTT. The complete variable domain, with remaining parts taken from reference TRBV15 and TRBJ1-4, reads DAMVIQNPRYQVTQFGKPVTLSCSQTLNHNVMYWYQQKSSQAPKLLFHYYDKDFNNEADTPDNFQSRRPNTSFCFLDIRSPGLGDTAMYLCATSRDLVVREKLFFGSGTQLSVL.

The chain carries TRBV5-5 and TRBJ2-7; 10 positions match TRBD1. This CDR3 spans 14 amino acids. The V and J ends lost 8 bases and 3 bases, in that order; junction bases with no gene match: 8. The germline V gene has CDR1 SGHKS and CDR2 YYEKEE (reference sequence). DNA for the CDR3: TGTGCCAGTGCACCGGGACAGGGGCTCTACGAGCAGTACTTC. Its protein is CASAPGQGLYEQYF.

CDR3: CASSEWQGEETQYF. DNA of the CDR3: TGTGCCAGCAGTGAATGGCAGGGCGAAGAGACCCAGTACTTC. V is TRBV2 and J is TRBJ2-5, with D possibly TRBD1 on 5 matching bases. Germline V CDR1 and CDR2: SNHLY, FYNNEI. This CDR3 is built from 14 residues. Between the trimmed V and J ends, which lost 2 bases and 3 bases, there was a span of 10 bases.

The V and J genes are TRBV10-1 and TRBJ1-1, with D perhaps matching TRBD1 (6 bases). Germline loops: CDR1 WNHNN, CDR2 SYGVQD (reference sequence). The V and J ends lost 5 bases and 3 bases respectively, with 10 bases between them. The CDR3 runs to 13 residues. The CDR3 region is CASSSTGHTEAFF. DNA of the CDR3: TGCGCCAGCAGTTCGACAGGCCACACTGAAGCTTTCTTT.

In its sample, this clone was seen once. CDR3 loop: CSVVFRATDTQYF. CDR3 nucleotides: TGCAGCGTTGTTTTCAGGGCCACAGATACGCAGTATTTT. The chain recombines TRBV29-1 with TRBJ2-3; possible D gene TRBD1, 5 bases. Trimming pared 4 bases from V and 2 bases from J, leaving 10 bases between. The CDR3 has 13 residues. The germline V gene has CDR1 SQVTM and CDR2 ANQGSEA.

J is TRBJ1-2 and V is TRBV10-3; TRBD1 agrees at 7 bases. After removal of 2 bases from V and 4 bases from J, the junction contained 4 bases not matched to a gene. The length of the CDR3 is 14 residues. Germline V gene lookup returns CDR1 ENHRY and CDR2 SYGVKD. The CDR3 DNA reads TGTGCCATCAGTGAGGACAGGGCGGCCTATGGCTACACCTTC. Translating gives CAISEDRAAYGYTF.

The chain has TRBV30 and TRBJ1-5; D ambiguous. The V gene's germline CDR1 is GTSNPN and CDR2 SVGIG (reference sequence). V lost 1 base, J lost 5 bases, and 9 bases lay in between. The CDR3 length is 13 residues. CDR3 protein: CAWSAQPDQPQHF. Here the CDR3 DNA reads TGTGCCTGGAGTGCACAGCCTGATCAGCCCCAGCATTTT.

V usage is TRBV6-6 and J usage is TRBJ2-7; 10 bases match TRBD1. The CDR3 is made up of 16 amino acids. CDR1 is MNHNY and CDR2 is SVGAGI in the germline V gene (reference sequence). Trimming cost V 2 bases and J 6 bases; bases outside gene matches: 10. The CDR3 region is CASSYGTGVVFGEQYF. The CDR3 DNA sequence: TGTGCCAGCAGTTACGGGACAGGGGTAGTCTTTGGCGAGCAGTACTTC.

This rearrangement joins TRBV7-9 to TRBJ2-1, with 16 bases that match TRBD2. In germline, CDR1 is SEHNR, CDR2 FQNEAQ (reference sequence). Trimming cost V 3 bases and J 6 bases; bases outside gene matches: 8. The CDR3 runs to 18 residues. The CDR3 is CASSFGGLAGGDPNEQFF. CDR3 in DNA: TGTGCCAGCAGCTTCGGGGGACTAGCGGGAGGGGACCCCAATGAGCAGTTCTTC.

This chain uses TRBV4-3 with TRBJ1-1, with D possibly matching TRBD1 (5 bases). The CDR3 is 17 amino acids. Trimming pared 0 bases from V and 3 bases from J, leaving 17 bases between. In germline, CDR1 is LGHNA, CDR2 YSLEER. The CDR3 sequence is CASSQEAGWSGHTEAFF. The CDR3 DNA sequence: TGCGCCAGCAGCCAAGAGGCAGGGTGGAGTGGTCACACTGAAGCTTTCTTT.

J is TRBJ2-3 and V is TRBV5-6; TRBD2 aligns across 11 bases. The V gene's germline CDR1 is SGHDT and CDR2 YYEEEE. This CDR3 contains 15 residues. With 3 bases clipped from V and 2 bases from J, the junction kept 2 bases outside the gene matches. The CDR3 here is CASSSSGGITDTQYF. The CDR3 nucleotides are TGTGCCAGCAGCTCTAGCGGGGGGATCACAGATACGCAGTATTTT.

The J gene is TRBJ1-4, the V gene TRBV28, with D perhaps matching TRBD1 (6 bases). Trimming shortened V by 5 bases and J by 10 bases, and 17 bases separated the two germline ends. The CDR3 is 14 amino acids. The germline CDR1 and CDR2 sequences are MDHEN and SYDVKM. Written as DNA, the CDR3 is TGTGCCAGCAGTCCGGACAGACGGGTTGGAAAACTGTTTTTT. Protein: CASSPDRRVGKLFF.

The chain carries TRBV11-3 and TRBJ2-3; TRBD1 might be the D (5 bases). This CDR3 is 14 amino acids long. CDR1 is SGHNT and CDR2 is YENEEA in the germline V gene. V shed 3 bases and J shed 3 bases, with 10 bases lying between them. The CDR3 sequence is CASSLGQTTDTQYF. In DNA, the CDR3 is TGTGCCAGCAGCTTGGGGCAGACAACAGATACGCAGTATTTT.

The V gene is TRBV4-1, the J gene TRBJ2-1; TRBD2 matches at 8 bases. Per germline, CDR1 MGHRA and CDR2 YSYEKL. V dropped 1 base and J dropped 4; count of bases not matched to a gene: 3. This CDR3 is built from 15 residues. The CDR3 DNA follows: TGCGCCAGCAGCCAAGTAGAGCGGGGGTACAATGAGCAGTTCTTC. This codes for CASSQVERGYNEQFF.

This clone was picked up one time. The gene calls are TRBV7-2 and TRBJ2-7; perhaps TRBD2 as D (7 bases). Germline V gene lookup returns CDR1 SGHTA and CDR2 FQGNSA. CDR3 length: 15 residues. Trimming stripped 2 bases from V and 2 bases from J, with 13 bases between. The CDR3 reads CASSLWEGGTYEQYF. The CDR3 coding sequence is TGTGCCAGCAGCTTATGGGAGGGGGGTACCTACGAGCAGTACTTC.

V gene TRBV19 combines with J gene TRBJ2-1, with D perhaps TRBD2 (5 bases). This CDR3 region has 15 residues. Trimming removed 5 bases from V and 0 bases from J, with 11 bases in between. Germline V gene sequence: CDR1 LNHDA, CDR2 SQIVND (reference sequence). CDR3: CASSVSTSSYNEQFF. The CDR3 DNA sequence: TGTGCCAGTAGTGTTAGCACTAGCTCCTACAATGAGCAGTTCTTC. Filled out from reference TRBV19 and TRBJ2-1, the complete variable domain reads DGGITQSPKYLFRKEGQNVTLSCEQNLNHDAMYWYRQDPGQGLRLIYYSQIVNDFQKGDIAEGYSVSREKKESFPLTVTSAQKNPTAFYLCASSVSTSSYNEQFFGPGTRLTVL.

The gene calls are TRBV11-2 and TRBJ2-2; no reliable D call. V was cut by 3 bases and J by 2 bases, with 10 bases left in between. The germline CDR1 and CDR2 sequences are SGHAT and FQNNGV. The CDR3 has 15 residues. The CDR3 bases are TGTGCCAGCAGCTTTTTTTCAGTTAACACCGGGGAGCTGTTTTTT. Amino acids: CASSFFSVNTGELFF.

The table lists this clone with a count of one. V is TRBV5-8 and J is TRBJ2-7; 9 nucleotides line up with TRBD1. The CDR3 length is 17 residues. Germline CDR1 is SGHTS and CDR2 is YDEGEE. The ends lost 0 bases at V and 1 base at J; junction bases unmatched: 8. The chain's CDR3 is CASSLEQGAWMSYEQYF. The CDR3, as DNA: TGTGCCAGCAGCTTGGAACAGGGGGCATGGATGTCCTACGAGCAGTACTTC. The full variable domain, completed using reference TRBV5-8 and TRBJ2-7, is EAGVTQSPTHLIKTRGQQATLRCSPISGHTSVYWYQQALGLGLQFLLWYDEGEERNRGNFPPRFSGRQFPNYSSELNVNALELEDSALYLCASSLEQGAWMSYEQYFGPGTRLTVT.

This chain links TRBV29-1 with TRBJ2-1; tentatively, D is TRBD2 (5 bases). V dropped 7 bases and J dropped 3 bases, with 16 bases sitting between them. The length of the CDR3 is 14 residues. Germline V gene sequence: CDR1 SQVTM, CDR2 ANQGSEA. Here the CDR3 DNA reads TGCAGCGCCAACTTTGCGGGCCTCTACAATGAGCAGTTCTTC. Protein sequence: CSANFAGLYNEQFF.